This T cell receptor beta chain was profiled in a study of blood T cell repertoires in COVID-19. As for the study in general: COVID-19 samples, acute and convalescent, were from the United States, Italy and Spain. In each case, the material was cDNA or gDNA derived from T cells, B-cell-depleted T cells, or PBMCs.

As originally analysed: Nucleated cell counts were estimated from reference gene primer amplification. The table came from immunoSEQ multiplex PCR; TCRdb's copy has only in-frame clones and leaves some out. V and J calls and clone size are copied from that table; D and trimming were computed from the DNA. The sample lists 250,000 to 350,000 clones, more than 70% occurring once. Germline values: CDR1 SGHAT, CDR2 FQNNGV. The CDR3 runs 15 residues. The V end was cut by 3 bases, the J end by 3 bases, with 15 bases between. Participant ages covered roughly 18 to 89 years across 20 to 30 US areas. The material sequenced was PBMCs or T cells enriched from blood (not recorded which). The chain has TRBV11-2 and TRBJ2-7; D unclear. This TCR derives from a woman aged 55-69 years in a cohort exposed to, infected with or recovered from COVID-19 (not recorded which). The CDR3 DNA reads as TGTGCCAGCAGCTTGGGTCAGACTTCGTACTACGAGCAGTACTTC. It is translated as CASSLGQTSYYEQYF.